This TCR beta chain was identified in a study of shared clonotypes between healthy human individuals. On this clone: The sample holds other DNA sequences that translate to the same CDR3.

Sequencing was performed with immunoSEQ multiplex PCR; in TCRdb, only in-frame clones are kept and a portion is missing. The sample contains about 2 million clones, 95% of which appear only once. CDR1 SGHRS and CDR2 YFSETQ come from the germline V gene. This CDR3 has 15 residues. The V and J ends lost 3 bases and 1 base, in that order; junction bases with no gene match: 3. The chain joins TRBV5-1 to TRBJ2-3; 9 nucleotides align to TRBD1. This receptor was identified in a man aged 18-30 years in good health. Sequenced input: naive CD4+ T cells sorted from blood. The subset was: CD45RA+ positively selected. CDR3 amino acids: CASSWGQGGTDTQYF. The CDR3 DNA reads as TGCGCCAGCAGCTGGGGACAGGGAGGCACAGATACGCAGTATTTT.